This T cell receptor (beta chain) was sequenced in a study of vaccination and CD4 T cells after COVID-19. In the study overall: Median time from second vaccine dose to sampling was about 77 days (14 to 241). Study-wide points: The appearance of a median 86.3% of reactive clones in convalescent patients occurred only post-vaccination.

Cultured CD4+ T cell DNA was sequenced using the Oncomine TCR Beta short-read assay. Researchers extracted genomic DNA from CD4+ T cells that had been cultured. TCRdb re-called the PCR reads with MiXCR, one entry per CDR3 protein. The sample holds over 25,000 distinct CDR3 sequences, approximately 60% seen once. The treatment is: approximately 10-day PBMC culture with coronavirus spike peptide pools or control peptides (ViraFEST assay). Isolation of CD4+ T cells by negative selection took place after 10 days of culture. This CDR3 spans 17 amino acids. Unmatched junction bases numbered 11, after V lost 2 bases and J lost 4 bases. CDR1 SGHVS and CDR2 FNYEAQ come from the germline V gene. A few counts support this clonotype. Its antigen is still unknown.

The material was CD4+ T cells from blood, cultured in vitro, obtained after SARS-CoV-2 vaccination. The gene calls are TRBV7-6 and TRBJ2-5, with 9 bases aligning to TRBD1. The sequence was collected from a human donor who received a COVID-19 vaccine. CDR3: CASSLTGSEQGAETQYF. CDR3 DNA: TGTGCCAGCAGCTTAACGGGGTCCGAACAGGGGGCAGAGACCCAGTACTTC.